The clone carrying this T cell receptor beta chain occurred a few times. Its antigen remains unknown. The data are from a study of T cell repertoires in cytomegalovirus infection. Background on the study: Indications came from public TCR beta signatures; they pointed to CMV infection and to a matching HLA type.

TCRdb independently ran MiXCR on the reads; one entry per CDR3 protein. The table includes roughly 250,000 distinct CDR3 sequences, under 25% detected once. Overall study findings and caveats: Individuals carrying CMV plus the relevant HLA were identified by cumulative frequency of public TCR beta families. HLA-C-restricted TCR beta clonotypes specific for CMV led the ex vivo response.

Germline values: CDR1 SEHNR, CDR2 FQNEAQ (reference sequence). Losses at the gene ends were 5 bases for V and 4 bases for J; bases not matched to a gene: 6. The CDR3 has 16 amino acids. The chain carries TRBV7-9 and TRBJ2-1; the match to TRBD2 covers 12 bases. The clonotype comes from a human donor in good health (CMV status not recorded). Some clones in this sample may be carry-over from other donors' samples. Material for sequencing was CD8+ T cells from PBMCs. The CDR3 region has the DNA TGTGCCAGCAGCGTTCAGACTAGCGGGGGTTACAATGAGCAGTTCTTC. The encoded protein is CASSVQTSGGYNEQFF.